The 9 T cell receptor beta chains below were found in one sample sequenced in a study of T cell responses to AZD1222 COVID-19 vaccine. The repertoire was sequenced with immunoSEQ multiplex PCR; TCRdb's copy has only in-frame clones and lacks some. The table shows approximately 110,000 clones, with around 92% occurring only once. The sample here was peripheral blood, taken on day 0 of AZD1222 vaccination. All receptors derive from an adult in good health.

Worth noting for this clone: One end of the junction varies from germline; a read error may be responsible. The chain joins TRBV3-1 (or the pseudogene TRBV3-2) to TRBJ2-5; no clear D. The CDR3 spans 10 residues. CDR1 and CDR2 from the germline V gene are LGHDT and YNNKEL (reference sequence). The CDR3 region has the DNA TGTGCCAGCAGCCAACAGACCCAGTACTTC. Translated, it gives CASSQQTQYF.

This rearrangement joins TRBV30 to TRBJ1-6, with a possible D match to TRBD1 (6 bases). The CDR3 length is 14 residues. Trimming took 4 bases from V and 7 from J, leaving 14 bases between them. Germline V CDR1 and CDR2: GTSNPN, SVGIG (reference sequence). CDR3 sequence reads: CAWTPQGWNSPLHF. As DNA, the CDR3 is TGTGCCTGGACACCACAGGGTTGGAATTCACCCCTCCACTTT.

CDR3 amino acids: CASSEPIGTSGRPEQYF. In DNA, the CDR3 is TGCGCCAGCAGTGAGCCGATAGGGACTAGCGGAAGGCCGGAGCAGTACTTC. The rearrangement links TRBV10-2 to TRBJ2-7; 11 positions match TRBD2. CDR1 is WSHSY, CDR2 SAAADI, per germline. CDR3 length: 17 amino acids. The V gene end was trimmed by 2 bases and the J gene end by 7 bases; junction bases not matched to a gene: 13.

With regard to this clone: The sample carries other DNA sequences with the same CDR3. The chain joins TRBV7-8 to TRBJ1-6, with D possibly TRBD1 on 5 matching bases. Germline CDR1 and CDR2: SGHVS and FQNEAQ. V was shortened by 2 bases and J by 5 bases, with 7 bases between the two germline ends. This CDR3 comprises 14 residues. CDR3 protein: CASSLRQNNSPLHF. The CDR3 bases are TGTGCCAGCAGCTTACGACAGAATAATTCACCCCTCCACTTT. Drawing the rest from reference TRBV7-8 and TRBJ1-6, the complete variable domain is GAGVSQSPRYKVAKRGQDVALRCDPISGHVSLFWYQQALGQGPEFLTYFQNEAQLDKSGLPSDRFFAERPEGSVSTLKIQRTQQEDSAVYLCASSLRQNNSPLHFGNGTRLTVT.

The rearrangement uses TRBV19 and TRBJ1-6, with D possibly TRBD1 on 5 matching bases. In germline, CDR1 is LNHDA, CDR2 SQIVND (reference sequence). The CDR3 is made up of 14 amino acids. V gave up 10 bases and J gave up 6 bases, with 16 bases separating them. CDR3 nucleotide sequence: TGTGCCACGACCGCGGGGGGAGTTAATTCACCCCTCCACTTT. This gives the protein CATTAGGVNSPLHF.

This chain connects TRBV7-4 to TRBJ2-7; 7 bases agree with TRBD1. The V gene end was trimmed by 5 bases and the J gene end by 0 bases; junction bases not matched to a gene: 13. Germline V gives CDR1 SGHVT, CDR2 SQSDAQ. The CDR3 runs to 17 residues. CDR3 sequence: CASSLRVGDSNSYEQYF. The DNA of the CDR3 is TGTGCCAGCAGCCTGAGAGTAGGGGACAGCAACTCCTACGAGCAGTACTTC.

The chain's CDR3 is CASSPGQGMNGYTF. CDR3 nucleotide sequence: TGTGCCAGCAGCCCGGGACAGGGTATGAATGGCTACACCTTC. The chain uses TRBV6-4 and TRBJ1-2; 9 bases fit TRBD1. Per the germline V gene, CDR1 is MRHNA and CDR2 is SNTAGT. The CDR3 spans 14 residues. The junction had 8 bases not matched to a gene; V was cut back by 6 bases and J by 6 bases.

The chain employs TRBV19 and TRBJ2-2; 7 nucleotides align to TRBD1. The CDR3 spans 15 residues. J was trimmed by 6 bases and V by 1 base; bases with no gene match: 5. Germline V gene lookup returns CDR1 LNHDA and CDR2 SQIVND (reference sequence). CDR3 bases: TGTGCCAGTAGTATAGCCCTACAGGGGTCCGGGGAGCTGTTTTTT. Translation: CASSIALQGSGELFF. Full variable domain (missing parts from reference TRBV19 and TRBJ2-2): DGGITQSPKYLFRKEGQNVTLSCEQNLNHDAMYWYRQDPGQGLRLIYYSQIVNDFQKGDIAEGYSVSREKKESFPLTVTSAQKNPTAFYLCASSIALQGSGELFFGEGSRLTVL.

This chain uses TRBV10-1 with TRBJ2-3; tentative D call: TRBD1 (5 bases). Per the germline V gene, CDR1 is WNHNN and CDR2 is SYGVQD (reference sequence). V lost 5 bases and J 6 bases, leaving 15 bases between the germline ends. CDR3 length equals 14 residues. The CDR3 coding sequence is TGCGCCAGCAGTCAAGGGGCCCCGACGGATACGCAGTATTTT. Encoded protein: CASSQGAPTDTQYF.